This is a list of T cell receptor beta chains from one sample in a study of PD-L1 blockade in urothelial cancer. Assay used: immunoSEQ multiplex PCR; TCRdb lists only in-frame clones, some missing. The profile shows about 36,000 clones, roughly 82% of them singletons. The input for sequencing was PBMCs, taken around atezolizumab (anti-PD-L1) treatment. The receptor set was obtained from a middle-aged man with urothelial cancer. CDR3s include the opening cysteine and the closing phenylalanine or tryptophan. Each record gives: V gene, D gene, J gene, clone size, CDR3 length, CDR3 DNA, CDR3 protein. D genes are given only for firm matches. The listing skips clone size in some rows; elsewhere it reads once, few, many or a size class.

v_gene: TRBV28
d_gene: -
j_gene: TRBJ2-1
abundance: -
len: 15
CDR3nt: TGTGCCAGCAGTTCCCCCCGGGGATGGTACAATGAGCAGTTCTTC
CDR3aa: CASSSPRGWYNEQFF

v_gene: TRBV4-1
d_gene: -
j_gene: TRBJ2-3
abundance: -
len: 15
CDR3nt: TGCGCCAGCAGCCTGTGGAGGGCTAGCACAGATACGCAGTATTTT
CDR3aa: CASSLWRASTDTQYF

v_gene: TRBV10-3
d_gene: -
j_gene: TRBJ2-7
abundance: medium-sized
len: 11
CDR3nt: TGTGCCATCAGTGAAAATAGAGAGCAGTACTTC
CDR3aa: CAISENREQYF

v_gene: TRBV5-1
d_gene: -
j_gene: TRBJ2-5
abundance: -
len: 14
CDR3nt: TGCGCCAGCAGCTCACGGGATCCTAAAGAGACCCAGTACTTC
CDR3aa: CASSSRDPKETQYF

v_gene: TRBV4-1
d_gene: -
j_gene: TRBJ1-1
abundance: -
len: 15
CDR3nt: TGCGCCAGCAGGTTAACTCCCATCGGGAACACTGAAGCTTTCTTT
CDR3aa: CASRLTPIGNTEAFF

v_gene: TRBV5-8
d_gene: -
j_gene: TRBJ2-6
abundance: -
len: 17
CDR3nt: TGTGCCAGCAGCTTGCGAGAGTCCCTGGCTGGGGCCAACGTCCTGACTTTC
CDR3aa: CASSLRESLAGANVLTF

v_gene: TRBV7-8
d_gene: -
j_gene: TRBJ2-5
abundance: -
len: 16
CDR3nt: TGTGCCAGCAGCCCGATTAAGAGTCAGACACAAGAGACCCAGTACTTC
CDR3aa: CASSPIKSQTQETQYF

v_gene: TRBV30
d_gene: TRBD2
j_gene: TRBJ2-7
abundance: -
len: 14
CDR3nt: TGTGCCTGGAGTACGGGAGGCTCGATGTACGAGCAGTACTTC
CDR3aa: CAWSTGGSMYEQYF

v_gene: TRBV4-1
d_gene: -
j_gene: TRBJ1-4
abundance: -
len: 14
CDR3nt: TGCGCCAGCAGCCAGGGGGGTAAAACTGAAAAACTGTTTTTT
CDR3aa: CASSQGGKTEKLFF

v_gene: TRBV18
d_gene: -
j_gene: TRBJ2-4
abundance: -
len: 16
CDR3nt: TGTGCCAGCTCGCCGCCCCAGCGGCTAGCCAAAAACATTCAGTACTTC
CDR3aa: CASSPPQRLAKNIQYF

v_gene: TRBV7-2
d_gene: TRBD1
j_gene: TRBJ2-7
abundance: once
len: 15
CDR3nt: TGTGCCAGCAGCTTAGACTGGACAGGGGGCAACGAGCAGTACTTC
CDR3aa: CASSLDWTGGNEQYF

v_gene: TRBV25-1
d_gene: -
j_gene: TRBJ1-5
abundance: -
len: 14
CDR3nt: TGTGCCAGCAGTGAAGGACAGAAGTATCAGCCCCAGCATTTT
CDR3aa: CASSEGQKYQPQHF

v_gene: TRBV28
d_gene: TRBD2
j_gene: TRBJ2-3
abundance: -
len: 14
CDR3nt: TGTGCCAGCAGCCCACCTTTCGGGGGGTATACGCAGTATTTT
CDR3aa: CASSPPFGGYTQYF

v_gene: TRBV6-4
d_gene: TRBD1
j_gene: TRBJ1-2
abundance: few
len: 14
CDR3nt: TGTGCCAGCAGTGAAACAGGGGGCGACTATGGCTACACCTTC
CDR3aa: CASSETGGDYGYTF

v_gene: TRBV7-9
d_gene: TRBD2
j_gene: TRBJ2-1
abundance: -
len: 16
CDR3nt: TGTGCCAGCAGCTCCACTGCACTAGCGGGGGACAATGAGCAGTTCTTC
CDR3aa: CASSSTALAGDNEQFF

v_gene: TRBV9
d_gene: -
j_gene: TRBJ1-5
abundance: -
len: 14
CDR3nt: TGTGCCAGCAGCGTGGGAGGGCTCAATCAGCCCCAGCATTTT
CDR3aa: CASSVGGLNQPQHF

v_gene: TRBV19
d_gene: -
j_gene: TRBJ1-2
abundance: -
len: 13
CDR3nt: TGTGCCAGTAGTGAACAGGGAAGGGATGGCTACACCTTC
CDR3aa: CASSEQGRDGYTF

v_gene: TRBV29-1
d_gene: TRBD1
j_gene: TRBJ2-7
abundance: -
len: 15
CDR3nt: TGCAGCGTTGAGGACGGACAGGGAAGTGGCAACGAGCAGTACTTC
CDR3aa: CSVEDGQGSGNEQYF

v_gene: TRBV27
d_gene: TRBD1
j_gene: TRBJ2-7
abundance: -
len: 15
CDR3nt: TGTGCCAGCAGTTTATTTGCAGGGGGCGAGTACGAGCAGTACTTC
CDR3aa: CASSLFAGGEYEQYF

v_gene: TRBV6-5
d_gene: -
j_gene: TRBJ1-1
abundance: -
len: 14
CDR3nt: TGTGCCAGCAGACCCGACAGGTTGAGTACTGAAGCTTTCTTT
CDR3aa: CASRPDRLSTEAFF

v_gene: TRBV27
d_gene: -
j_gene: TRBJ1-1
abundance: -
len: 14
CDR3nt: TGTGCCAGCGCGGATTTGGGGGCCAGCACTGAAGCTTTCTTT
CDR3aa: CASADLGASTEAFF

v_gene: TRBV20-1
d_gene: TRBD1
j_gene: TRBJ1-1
abundance: -
len: 11
CDR3nt: TGCAGTGCTAGTAGGGGGCCGGAAGCTTTCTTT
CDR3aa: CSASRGPEAFF

v_gene: TRBV9
d_gene: -
j_gene: TRBJ1-1
abundance: -
len: 13
CDR3nt: TGTGCCAGCAGCGTGCAGAAGAACACTGAAGCTTTCTTT
CDR3aa: CASSVQKNTEAFF

v_gene: TRBV5-6
d_gene: -
j_gene: TRBJ1-3
abundance: -
len: 17
CDR3nt: TGTGCCAGCACCTTGTACGGAGGCCCCGACTCTGGAAACACCATATATTTT
CDR3aa: CASTLYGGPDSGNTIYF

v_gene: TRBV19
d_gene: -
j_gene: TRBJ2-2
abundance: -
len: 13
CDR3nt: TGTGCCAGTCAGGGCAGGAACACCGGGGAGCTGTTTTTT
CDR3aa: CASQGRNTGELFF

v_gene: TRBV5-4
d_gene: -
j_gene: TRBJ1-1
abundance: -
len: 14
CDR3nt: TGTGCCAGCAGCTTAACAGGACCGAACACTGAAGCTTTCTTT
CDR3aa: CASSLTGPNTEAFF

v_gene: TRBV7-6
d_gene: -
j_gene: TRBJ2-1
abundance: -
len: 17
CDR3nt: TGTGCCAGCAGCTTAGGTTATAGCGCCAGCTCCTACAATGAGCAGTTCTTC
CDR3aa: CASSLGYSASSYNEQFF

v_gene: TRBV7-9
d_gene: -
j_gene: TRBJ1-4
abundance: -
len: 16
CDR3nt: TGTGCCAGCAGCCCGAGACCGGGACAAGGCAGTGAAAAACTGTTTTTT
CDR3aa: CASSPRPGQGSEKLFF

v_gene: TRBV19
d_gene: TRBD2
j_gene: TRBJ2-7
abundance: -
len: 15
CDR3nt: TGTGCCAGTAGTATGGGGACTAGCGGTCGTGGTGAGCAGTACTTC
CDR3aa: CASSMGTSGRGEQYF

v_gene: TRBV27
d_gene: -
j_gene: TRBJ2-7
abundance: -
len: 14
CDR3nt: TGTGCCAGCAGTCCAAAGCGGGCGACCTACGAGCAGTACTTC
CDR3aa: CASSPKRATYEQYF

v_gene: TRBV9
d_gene: -
j_gene: TRBJ1-3
abundance: -
len: 15
CDR3nt: TGTGCCAGCAGCGTAGGCGAAGTCTCTGGAAACACCATATATTTT
CDR3aa: CASSVGEVSGNTIYF

v_gene: TRBV27
d_gene: TRBD1
j_gene: TRBJ1-5
abundance: -
len: 17
CDR3nt: TGTGCCAGCAGCAGCGACAGGGTGGGGGAAAGCAATCAGCCCCAGCATTTT
CDR3aa: CASSSDRVGESNQPQHF

v_gene: TRBV28
d_gene: -
j_gene: TRBJ1-1
abundance: -
len: 13
CDR3nt: TGTGCCAGCAGTATAGGACAGAAGACTGAAGCTTTCTTT
CDR3aa: CASSIGQKTEAFF

v_gene: TRBV6-1
d_gene: TRBD2
j_gene: TRBJ2-1
abundance: -
len: 14
CDR3nt: TGTGCCAGCACCCGTCAGGGAGGGTACAATGAGCAGTTCTTC
CDR3aa: CASTRQGGYNEQFF

v_gene: TRBV30
d_gene: -
j_gene: TRBJ1-1
abundance: -
len: 13
CDR3nt: TGTGCCTGGAGTGTACGTCGGGACACTGAAGCTTTCTTT
CDR3aa: CAWSVRRDTEAFF

v_gene: TRBV4-2
d_gene: -
j_gene: TRBJ2-2
abundance: few
len: 15
CDR3nt: TGTGCCAGCAGCCTTGGAGGGACGAACACCGGGGAGCTGTTTTTT
CDR3aa: CASSLGGTNTGELFF

v_gene: TRBV19
d_gene: TRBD1
j_gene: TRBJ1-2
abundance: -
len: 14
CDR3nt: TGTGCCAGTAGTATCGACAGGGGGCAGGCTGGCTACACCTTC
CDR3aa: CASSIDRGQAGYTF

v_gene: TRBV5-5
d_gene: -
j_gene: TRBJ2-7
abundance: -
len: 12
CDR3nt: TGTGCCAGCAGCTTGAGCTTCTACGAGCAGTACTTC
CDR3aa: CASSLSFYEQYF

v_gene: TRBV5-5
d_gene: -
j_gene: TRBJ1-1
abundance: -
len: 15
CDR3nt: TGTGCCAGCAGCTTGATGACAGGACGGCACACTGAAGCTTTCTTT
CDR3aa: CASSLMTGRHTEAFF

v_gene: TRBV28
d_gene: TRBD1
j_gene: TRBJ2-4
abundance: -
len: 12
CDR3nt: TGTGCCAGCAGGCACAGGGGAAACATTCAGTACTTC
CDR3aa: CASRHRGNIQYF

v_gene: TRBV2
d_gene: -
j_gene: TRBJ2-7
abundance: once
len: 11
CDR3nt: TGTGCCAGCAATAAAGACAGGATACAGTACTTC
CDR3aa: CASNKDRIQYF

v_gene: TRBV27
d_gene: TRBD2
j_gene: TRBJ2-1
abundance: -
len: 15
CDR3nt: TGTGCCAGCACCCCCTCCGGACTAGTATTCAATGAGCAGTTCTTC
CDR3aa: CASTPSGLVFNEQFF

v_gene: TRBV6-1
d_gene: TRBD1
j_gene: TRBJ2-7
abundance: once
len: 14
CDR3nt: TGTGCCAGCGTTGGGGGACAGGGCGGCTGGGAGCAGTACTTC
CDR3aa: CASVGGQGGWEQYF

v_gene: TRBV28
d_gene: -
j_gene: TRBJ1-1
abundance: -
len: 12
CDR3nt: TGTGCCACCGAGACTCAGGGCGCTGAAGCTTTCTTT
CDR3aa: CATETQGAEAFF

v_gene: TRBV18
d_gene: TRBD1
j_gene: TRBJ1-5
abundance: -
len: 13
CDR3nt: TGTGCCAGCTCGGGACAGGACAATCAGCCCCAGCATTTT
CDR3aa: CASSGQDNQPQHF

v_gene: TRBV27
d_gene: -
j_gene: TRBJ1-2
abundance: once
len: 14
CDR3nt: TGTGCCAGCAGTTTGGGGGCGCGGGGGTATGGCTACACCTTC
CDR3aa: CASSLGARGYGYTF